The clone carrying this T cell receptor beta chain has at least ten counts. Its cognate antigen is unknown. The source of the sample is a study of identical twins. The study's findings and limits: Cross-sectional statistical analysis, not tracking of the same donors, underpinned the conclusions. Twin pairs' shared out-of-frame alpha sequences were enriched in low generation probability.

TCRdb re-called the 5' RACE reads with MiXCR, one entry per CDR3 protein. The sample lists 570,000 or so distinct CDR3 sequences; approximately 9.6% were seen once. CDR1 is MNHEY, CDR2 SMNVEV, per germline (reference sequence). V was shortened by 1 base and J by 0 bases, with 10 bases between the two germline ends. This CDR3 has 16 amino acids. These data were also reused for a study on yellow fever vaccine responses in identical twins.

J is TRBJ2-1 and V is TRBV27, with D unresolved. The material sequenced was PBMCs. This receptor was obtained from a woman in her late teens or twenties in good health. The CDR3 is CASSLWEHSSYNEQFF. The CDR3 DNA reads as TGTGCCAGCAGTTTATGGGAACATAGCTCCTACAATGAGCAGTTCTTC.